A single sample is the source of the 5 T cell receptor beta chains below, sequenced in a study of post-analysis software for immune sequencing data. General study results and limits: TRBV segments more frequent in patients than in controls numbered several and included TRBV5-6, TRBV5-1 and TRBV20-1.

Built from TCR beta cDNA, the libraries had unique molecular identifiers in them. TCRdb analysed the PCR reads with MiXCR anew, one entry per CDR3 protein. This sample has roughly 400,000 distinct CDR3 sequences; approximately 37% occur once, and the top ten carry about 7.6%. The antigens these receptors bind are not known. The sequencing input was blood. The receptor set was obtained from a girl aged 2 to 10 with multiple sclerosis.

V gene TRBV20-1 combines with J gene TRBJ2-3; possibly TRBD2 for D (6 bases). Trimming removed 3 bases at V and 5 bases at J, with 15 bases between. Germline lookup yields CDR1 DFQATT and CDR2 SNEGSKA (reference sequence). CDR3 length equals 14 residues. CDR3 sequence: CSASYAGSGDTQYF. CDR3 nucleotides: TGCAGTGCTAGTTACGCGGGATCGGGAGATACGCAGTATTTT.

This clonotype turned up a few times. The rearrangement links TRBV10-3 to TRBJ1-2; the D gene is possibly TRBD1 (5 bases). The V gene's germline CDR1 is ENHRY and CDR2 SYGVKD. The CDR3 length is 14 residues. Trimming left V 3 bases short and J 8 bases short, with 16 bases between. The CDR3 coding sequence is TGTGCCATCAGTGATCGTCGTCGGGGCAGGGGCTACACCTTC. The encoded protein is CAISDRRRGRGYTF.

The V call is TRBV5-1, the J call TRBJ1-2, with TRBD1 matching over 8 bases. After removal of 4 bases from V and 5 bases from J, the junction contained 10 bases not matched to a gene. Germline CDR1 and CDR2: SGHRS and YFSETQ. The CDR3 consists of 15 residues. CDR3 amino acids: CASSRDDRGGYGYTF. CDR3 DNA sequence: TGCGCCAGCAGCCGTGATGACAGGGGAGGGTATGGCTACACCTTC. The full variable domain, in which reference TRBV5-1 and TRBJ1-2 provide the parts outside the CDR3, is KAGVTQTPRYLIKTRGQQVTLSCSPISGHRSVSWYQQTPGQGLQFLFEYFSETQRNKGNFPGRFSGRQFSNSRSEMNVSTLELGDSALYLCASSRDDRGGYGYTFGSGTRLTVV.

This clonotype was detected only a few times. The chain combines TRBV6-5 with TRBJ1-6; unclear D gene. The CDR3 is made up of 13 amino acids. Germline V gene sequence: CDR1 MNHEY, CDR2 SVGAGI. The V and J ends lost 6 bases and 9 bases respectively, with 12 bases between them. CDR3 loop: CASSRSLASPLHF. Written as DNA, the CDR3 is TGTGCCAGCAGCAGGTCTTTAGCTTCACCCCTCCACTTT.

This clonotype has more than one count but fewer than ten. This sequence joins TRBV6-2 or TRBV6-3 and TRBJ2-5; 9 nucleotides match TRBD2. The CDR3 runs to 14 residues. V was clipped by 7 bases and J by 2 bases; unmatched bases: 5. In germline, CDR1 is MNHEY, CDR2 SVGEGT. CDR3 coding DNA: TGTGCCAGCACTAGCGGGAAGGGGCAAGAGACCCAGTACTTC. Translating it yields CASTSGKGQETQYF.